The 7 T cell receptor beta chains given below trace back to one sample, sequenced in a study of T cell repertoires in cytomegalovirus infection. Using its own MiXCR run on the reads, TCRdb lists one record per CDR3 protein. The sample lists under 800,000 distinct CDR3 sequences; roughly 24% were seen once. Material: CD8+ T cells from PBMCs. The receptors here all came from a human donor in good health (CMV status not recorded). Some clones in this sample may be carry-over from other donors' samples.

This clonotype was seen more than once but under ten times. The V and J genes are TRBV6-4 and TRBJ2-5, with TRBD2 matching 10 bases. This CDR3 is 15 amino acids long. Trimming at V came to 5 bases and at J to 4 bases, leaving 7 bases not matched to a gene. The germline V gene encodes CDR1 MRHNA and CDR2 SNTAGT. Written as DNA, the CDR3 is TGTGCCAGCAGTCCGAGCCTAGCGGGGGTAGAGACCCAGTACTTC. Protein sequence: CASSPSLAGVETQYF.

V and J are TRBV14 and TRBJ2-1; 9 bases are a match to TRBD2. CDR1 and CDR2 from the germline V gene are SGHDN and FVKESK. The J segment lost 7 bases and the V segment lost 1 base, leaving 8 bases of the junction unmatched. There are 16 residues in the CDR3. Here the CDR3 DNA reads TGTGCCAGCAGCCAAGGTTTGGCGGGGGGGCGTAATGAGCAGTTCTTC. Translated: CASSQGLAGGRNEQFF.

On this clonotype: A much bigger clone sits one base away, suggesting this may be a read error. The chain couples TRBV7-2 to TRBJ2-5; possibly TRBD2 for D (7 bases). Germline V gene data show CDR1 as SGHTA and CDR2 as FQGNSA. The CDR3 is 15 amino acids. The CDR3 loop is CVSSLGGGGPETQYF. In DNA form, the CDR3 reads TGTGTCAGCAGCTTAGGAGGGGGGGGACCGGAGACCCAGTACTTC.

The CDR3 bases are TGCAGCGTTGCGACAGCAACTAATGAAAAACTGTTTTTT. Amino acids: CSVATATNEKLFF. The chain uses TRBV29-1 and TRBJ1-4; D may be TRBD1 (5 bases). Trimming stripped 4 bases from V and 0 bases from J, with 6 bases between. Per the germline V gene, CDR1 is SQVTM and CDR2 is ANQGSEA. This CDR3 is 13 amino acids long.

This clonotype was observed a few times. The CDR3: CASSLSGSYGYTF. The CDR3 DNA follows: TGTGCCAGCAGTTTATCTGGGAGCTATGGCTACACCTTC. The gene calls are TRBV28 and TRBJ1-2, with no clear D. From germline, CDR1 is MDHEN and CDR2 SYDVKM. Trimming took off 1 base at V and 4 bases at J, with 7 bases between the two ends. The CDR3 is 13 amino acids.

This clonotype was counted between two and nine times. The CDR3 spells CASSWDQWGPYNEQFF. The CDR3 nucleotides are TGTGCCAGCAGCTGGGATCAGTGGGGCCCCTACAATGAGCAGTTCTTC. The genes are TRBV5-6 and TRBJ2-1; tentative D call: TRBD1 (5 bases). Trimming removed 3 bases from V and 2 bases from J, with 15 bases in between. The CDR3 spans 16 residues. Germline CDR1 reads SGHDT; CDR2 reads YYEEEE.

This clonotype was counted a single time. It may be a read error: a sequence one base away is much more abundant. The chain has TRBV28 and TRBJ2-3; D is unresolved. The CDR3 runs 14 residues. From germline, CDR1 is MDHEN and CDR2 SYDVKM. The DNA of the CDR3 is TGTGTCAGCAGTTTGGTGCAAGACACAGATACGCAGTATTTT. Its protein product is CVSSLVQDTDTQYF.